This TCR beta chain was sequenced for a study of T cell responses to AZD1222 COVID-19 vaccine (dated by TCRdb to the early 2020s). Concerning the study at large: AZD1222 recipients whose second dose came at about 4 weeks and those whose second dose came at about 12 weeks were combined into one group, since spike-specific TCR depth and breadth did not differ between the two schedules. TCR sequencing covered more than 230 trial participants: around 210 given two doses of AZD1222 and approximately 26 given two doses of MenACWY control vaccine. Trial participants were enrolled into age subgroups of 18-55, 56-69 and 70-plus years, which contained around 150, 28 and 57 TCR-sequenced participants, respectively.

The CDR3 regions of human TCRbeta chains were analyzed by immunosequencing. Regarding the original processing steps: Repertoire TCRs were checked for matches against a reference library of SARS-CoV-2-specific TCRs that had been generated using the MIRA antigen-specificity platform. Breadth meant the fraction of unique TCRs that were SARS-CoV-2-associated, whereas depth meant the fraction of total T cells that were SARS-CoV-2-associated. Using the MIRA data, every spike-specific TCR was mapped to the spike region that the TCR reacted to and assigned to either a CD4 or a CD8 class. Log10-transformed breadth and depth values were compared by one-way ANOVA with Sidak's multiple comparisons tests. TCRdb provides this immuneACCESS table in a form limited to in-frame rearrangements. Some clones are lacking; in checked studies, under half of them reflect an unresolved V gene, and why the rest are absent is not known. The V and J calls and the clone size are those of that table, but D and trimming were determined from the DNA. This sample has 100,000 or so clones in its table, and 88% of those were observed once. The biggest ten clones account for around 2% of the sample.

Worth noting for this clone: Its antigen specificity is not known. Nothing much larger sits one base from this clone, and base qualities are not available.

The time point label on this specimen signifies: baseline before first vaccination. The vaccinee samples were drawn from two UK trials, COV001 and COV002, one of which was a single-blind randomized controlled phase 2/3 trial testing AZD1222 (ChAdOx1 nCoV-19) in healthy adults. For TCRbeta chain sequencing, PBMC samples from trial participants were taken at day 0 and at day 28 after the second dose. The V and J ends are trimmed by 7 bases and 4 bases, leaving 8 bases between them. The CDR3 goes from the cysteine to the phenylalanine over 13 residues. CDR3 DNA is the only sequence kept; it has 39 bases, read in frame from the first base. From the germline V gene (reference sequence), CDR1 is SEHNR and CDR2 is FQNEAQ. Study-wide conclusions, independent of this receptor: Participants were mostly white British and included more females than males, and it was suggested by the authors that clonal diversity may have been underestimated. The whole spike protein was spanned by vaccine-associated CD4 TCRs, and dominant responses were seen in regions 160-218 and 743-854. Because no samples from the day 14 peak response were available, repertoires could be characterized only after the peak T cell response. After two AZD1222 doses, both the breadth and the depth of spike-specific TCRs were significantly higher than at day 0 and than in MenACWY recipients. In the small 56-69-year group, the increase in depth fell short of significance, most likely because of low power. Nearly half of unique spike-specific TCRs reportedly recognized epitopes outside regions mutated in the B.1.351 and B.1.1.7 variants. Conclusions about previously exposed vaccinees are limited because only six or seven AZD1222 recipients were SARS-CoV-2 seropositive at baseline.

The sequencing used peripheral blood, collected on day 0 of AZD1222 vaccination. This clonotype originated in an adult in good health. The rearranged segments are TRBV7-9 and TRBJ2-6; no D segment can be confidently identified. The CDR3 corresponds to CASTPPGANVLTF. The DNA sequence is as follows: TGTGCCAGCACCCCCCCCGGGGCCAACGTCCTGACTTTC.